This section outlines one T cell receptor (beta chain) sequence together with its context. This sample is drawn from a study of blood T cell repertoires in COVID-19. Across the study: Researchers got acute and convalescent COVID-19 samples from the United States, Italy and Spain. PBMCs, B-cell-depleted T cells, or T cells were the source of the cDNA or gDNA that made up the material.

This CDR3 comprises 14 residues. CDR1 is SGHVS and CDR2 is FQNEAQ in the germline V gene. Unmatched junction bases numbered 4, after V lost 4 bases and J lost 3 bases. In the original analysis: Estimation of nucleated cell counts was performed using reference gene primer amplification. Sequenced by immunoSEQ multiplex PCR; TCRdb stores in-frame clones only, minus some. That table gives V, J and clone size, and the DNA gave D and trimming. The sample consists of around 170,000 clones, approximately 88% of them appearing once. The sample taken for sequencing was peripheral blood. The chain joins TRBV7-8 to TRBJ2-5; 8 nucleotides line up with TRBD1. The receptor was derived from a woman aged 55-69 years with acute or convalescent COVID-19. This CDR3 reads CASSSWTGKETQYF. For the CDR3, the DNA is TGTGCCAGCAGCTCCTGGACAGGGAAAGAGACCCAGTACTTC.